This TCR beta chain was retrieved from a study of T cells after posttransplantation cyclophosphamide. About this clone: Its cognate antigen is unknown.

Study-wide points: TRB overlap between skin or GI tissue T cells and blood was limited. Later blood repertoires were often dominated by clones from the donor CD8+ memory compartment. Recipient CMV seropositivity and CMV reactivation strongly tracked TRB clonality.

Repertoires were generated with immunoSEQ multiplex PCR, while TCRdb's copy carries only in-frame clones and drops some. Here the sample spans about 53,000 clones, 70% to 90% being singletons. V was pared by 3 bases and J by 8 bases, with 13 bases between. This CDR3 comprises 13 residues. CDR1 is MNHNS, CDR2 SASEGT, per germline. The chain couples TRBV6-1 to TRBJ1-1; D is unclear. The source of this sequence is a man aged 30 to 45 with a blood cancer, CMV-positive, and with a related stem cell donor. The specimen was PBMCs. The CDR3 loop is CASSEGRRAEAFF. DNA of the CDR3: TGTGCCAGCAGTGAGGGTCGGAGGGCGGAAGCTTTCTTT.